Each of the 19 T cell receptor beta chains below was sequenced from the same sample in a study of blood T cells in healthy people across ages. Together with a sample-barcoded 5' primer, a J-beta primer mix was included in a second PCR lasting about 6 to 11 cycles. TCRdb used MiXCR to reprocess the 5' RACE reads, holding one entry per CDR3 protein. In the table there are around 1.5 million distinct CDR3 sequences, roughly 40% of which are singletons. Sequenced: blood. These receptors were taken from a young woman in good health.

The chain has TRBV29-1 and TRBJ1-2; 8 bases align to TRBD1. The CDR3 contains 14 residues. V lost 3 bases, J lost 4 bases, and 7 bases stayed unmatched. Germline V gene sequence: CDR1 SQVTM, CDR2 ANQGSEA. CDR3 loop: CSVEDDRGGYGYTF. The CDR3, as DNA: TGCAGCGTTGAGGATGACAGGGGAGGCTATGGCTACACCTTC.

The chain is built from TRBV7-8 and TRBJ2-7; D is perhaps TRBD2 (5 bases). CDR1 and CDR2 from the germline V gene are SGHVS and FQNEAQ. The CDR3 has 14 amino acids. V dropped 5 bases and J dropped 6 bases, with 17 bases sitting between them. CDR3 bases: TGTGCCAGCAGCACTCGGCCGGGGTTAGGCGAGCAGTACTTC. Amino acids: CASSTRPGLGEQYF.

This clonotype was picked up a small number of times. V is TRBV20-1 and J is TRBJ2-3; 11 bases agree with TRBD2. CDR1 and CDR2 (germline): DFQATT, SNEGSKA (reference sequence). The J segment lost 2 bases and the V segment lost 8 bases, leaving 9 bases of the junction unmatched. This CDR3 has 15 amino acids. The CDR3 DNA follows: TGCAGTCTTACTAGCGGGAGAGACGACACAGATACGCAGTATTTT. Its translation is CSLTSGRDDTDTQYF.

The CDR3 reads CASSPGAPGQYF. For the CDR3, the DNA is TGTGCCAGCAGTCCCGGTGCCCCCGGGCAGTACTTC. The chain is built from TRBV7-2 and TRBJ2-7; no definite D call. Germline V gene data show CDR1 as SGHTA and CDR2 as FQGNSA. This CDR3 is built from 12 residues. Between the trimmed V and J ends, which lost 6 bases and 9 bases, there was a span of 15 bases.

The J gene is TRBJ1-2, the V gene TRBV7-2, with D tentatively TRBD1 (6 bases). The length of the CDR3 is 14 residues. Trimming left V 4 bases short and J 0 bases short, with 9 bases between. Germline assignment: CDR1 SGHTA and CDR2 FQGNSA. The DNA of the CDR3 is TGTGCCAGCAGCTCTCGACAGGCTAACTATGGCTACACCTTC. Residues: CASSSRQANYGYTF.

This chain joins TRBV20-1 and TRBJ2-4; D ambiguous. Germline CDR1 and CDR2: DFQATT and SNEGSKA (reference sequence). The CDR3 contains 10 residues. Trimming shortened V by 6 bases and J by 9 bases, and 9 bases separated the two germline ends. The DNA of the CDR3 is TGCAGTGCCCCTGATACCATTCAGTACTTC. It specifies CSAPDTIQYF.

The chain uses TRBV6-2 or TRBV6-3 and TRBJ2-7, with TRBD2 identical over 12 bases. V lost 2 bases, J lost 2 bases, and 10 bases stayed unmatched. This CDR3 region has 18 residues. Germline CDR1 MNHEY, CDR2 SVGEGT. The CDR3 coding sequence is TGTGCCAGCAGTTACCTTGGACTAGCGGGACGCGCGGCCTACGAGCAGTACTTC. The encoded protein is CASSYLGLAGRAAYEQYF.

This clonotype occurred a few times. The V gene is TRBV4-1, the J gene TRBJ1-1; D may be TRBD1 (6 bases). The V and J ends lost 4 bases and 3 bases respectively, with 21 bases between them. The germline V gene encodes CDR1 MGHRA and CDR2 YSYEKL. CDR3 length: 17 residues. Written as DNA, the CDR3 is TGCGCCAGCAGCCCGGGACGGGGGCAGGGAGCGTACACTGAAGCTTTCTTT. It encodes CASSPGRGQGAYTEAFF.

The J gene is TRBJ2-5, the V gene TRBV20-1, with D maybe TRBD2 (5 bases). CDR1 and CDR2 (germline): DFQATT, SNEGSKA (reference sequence). CDR3 size: 13 residues. V lost 3 bases and J lost 3, with 11 bases in between. CDR3 sequence reads: CSASRQTKETQYF. The CDR3 DNA follows: TGCAGTGCTAGTCGGCAGACTAAAGAGACCCAGTACTTC.

The chain is built from TRBV7-9 and TRBJ2-7; D is perhaps TRBD2 (6 bases). Germline V CDR1 and CDR2: SEHNR, FQNEAQ (reference sequence). V lost 5 bases and J lost 0, with 17 bases in between. The CDR3 runs to 16 residues. The CDR3 DNA follows: TGTGCCAGCAGCCCACCCTGGGGCGGGGTCTCCTACGAGCAGTACTTC. Residues: CASSPPWGGVSYEQYF.

CDR3 sequence reads: CASSHTPIQWDQPQHF. The CDR3 region has the DNA TGTGCCAGCAGCCATACGCCGATTCAGTGGGATCAGCCCCAGCATTTT. The chain is built from TRBV9 and TRBJ1-5; no clear D. Germline CDR1 reads SGDLS; CDR2 reads YYNGEE. The CDR3 consists of 16 residues. Trimming pared 4 bases from V and 5 bases from J, leaving 19 bases between.

This clonotype came up a few times. The rearrangement joins TRBV25-1 to TRBJ1-2; D remains unclear. The CDR3 contains 13 residues. The germline V and J ends were trimmed by 5 bases and 4 bases, with 11 bases remaining between them. Germline CDR1 MGHDK, CDR2 SYGVNS. The CDR3 reads CASSFRSGYGYTF. In DNA, the CDR3 is TGTGCCAGCAGTTTCCGTTCCGGCTATGGCTACACCTTC.

This chain links TRBV5-8 with TRBJ2-1; D could derive from TRBD1 or TRBD2 (5 bases each). The CDR3 consists of 15 residues. V dropped 3 bases and J dropped 8 bases, with 18 bases sitting between them. In germline, CDR1 is SGHTS, CDR2 YDEGEE. The CDR3 spells CASSSRTGTEHEQFF. CDR3 DNA sequence: TGTGCCAGCAGCTCCCGGACGGGGACGGAGCATGAGCAGTTCTTC.

V and J are TRBV5-4 and TRBJ2-3; a weak D match, TRBD2 (6 bases). Germline values: CDR1 SGHNT, CDR2 YYREEE (reference sequence). Trimming took 4 bases from V and 2 from J, leaving 14 bases between them. CDR3 length: 15 residues. The CDR3 spells CASSNRDLNTDTQYF. CDR3 in DNA: TGTGCCAGCAGCAACCGGGACTTAAACACAGATACGCAGTATTTT.

This clonotype came up many times. The V call is TRBV29-1, the J call TRBJ2-1; 7 nucleotides match TRBD2. The length of the CDR3 is 15 residues. Germline-derived CDR1 and CDR2 are SQVTM and ANQGSEA. Trimming cost V 4 bases and J 1 base; bases outside gene matches: 7. The CDR3 DNA reads as TGCAGCGTTGCCCACCGACTAGCTTCCTACAATGAGCAGTTCTTC. Translating it yields CSVAHRLASYNEQFF.

This clonotype was seen a handful of times. V usage is TRBV6-5 and J usage is TRBJ2-1; 10 nucleotides match TRBD2. The CDR3 extends over 17 amino acids. V was pared by 4 bases and J by 10 bases, with 16 bases of the junction left unmatched. CDR1 is MNHEY and CDR2 is SVGAGI in the germline V gene. In DNA, the CDR3 is TGTGCCAGCAGTTTTAGACCGGGACTAGCGAGCCCCTACGAGCAGTTCTTC. Encoded protein: CASSFRPGLASPYEQFF.

The rearrangement links TRBV5-1 to TRBJ2-7; no clear D gene. Germline values: CDR1 SGHRS, CDR2 YFSETQ. V dropped 4 bases and J dropped 6 bases, with 20 bases sitting between them. The CDR3 totals 15 residues. The CDR3 sequence is CASSPSGLTSGEQYF. The CDR3 DNA reads as TGCGCCAGCAGCCCATCGGGTCTCACCTCGGGCGAGCAGTACTTC.

The CDR3 sequence is CASTGSPGTEAFF. CDR3 DNA: TGTGCCAGCACTGGGTCCCCGGGCACTGAAGCTTTCTTT. The chain carries TRBV25-1 and TRBJ1-1; D not resolved. Trimming took 7 bases from V and 4 from J, leaving 13 bases between them. Germline CDR1 MGHDK, CDR2 SYGVNS. The CDR3 is 13 amino acids.

V is TRBV7-2 and J is TRBJ2-3; TRBD2 is a possible D gene (6 bases). V lost 5 bases and J 6 bases, leaving 15 bases between the germline ends. This CDR3 comprises 14 residues. Germline loops: CDR1 SGHTA, CDR2 FQGNSA. CDR3 sequence (DNA): TGTGCCAGCAGCCCAGAGACTAGTGAGGATACGCAGTATTTT. It translates to CASSPETSEDTQYF.